This TCR beta chain was identified during a study of blood T cell repertoires in COVID-19. Study at large: From T cells, B-cell-depleted T cells, or PBMCs came the material, which was cDNA or gDNA.

Measured with immunoSEQ multiplex PCR; TCRdb has only the in-frame clones, and not every one. The sample holds hundreds of thousands of clones, 85% to 90% seen once. Germline V gene lookup returns CDR1 SGDLS and CDR2 YYNGEE. V lost 6 bases and J lost 6, with 18 bases in between. This CDR3 contains 15 residues. The clonotype originates from a woman aged 40 to 50 who had recovered from COVID-19. The chain recombines TRBV9 with TRBJ2-2; a possible D gene is TRBD2 (6 bases). Sequencing was performed on peripheral blood. DNA of the CDR3: TGTGCCAGCACCCCGGGCGGGGCGGGTTCCGGGGAGCTGTTTTTT. It specifies CASTPGGAGSGELFF.